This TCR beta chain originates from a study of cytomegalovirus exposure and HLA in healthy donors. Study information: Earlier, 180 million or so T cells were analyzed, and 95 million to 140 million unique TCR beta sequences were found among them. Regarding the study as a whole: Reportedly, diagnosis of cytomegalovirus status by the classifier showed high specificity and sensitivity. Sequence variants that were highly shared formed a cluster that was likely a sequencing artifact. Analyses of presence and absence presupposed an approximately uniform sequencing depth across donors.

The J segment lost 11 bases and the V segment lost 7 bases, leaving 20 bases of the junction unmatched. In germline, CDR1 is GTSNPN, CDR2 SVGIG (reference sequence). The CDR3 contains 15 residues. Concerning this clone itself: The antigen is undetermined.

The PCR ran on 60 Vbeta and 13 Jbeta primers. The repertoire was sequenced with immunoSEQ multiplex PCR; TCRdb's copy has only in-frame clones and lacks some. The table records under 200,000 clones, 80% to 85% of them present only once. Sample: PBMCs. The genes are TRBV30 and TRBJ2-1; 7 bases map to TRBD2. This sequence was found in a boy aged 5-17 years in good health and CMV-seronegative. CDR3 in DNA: TGTGCCTATAGACCTCCAGCGGGACGGTCGTTGAAGCAGTTCTTC. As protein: CAYRPPAGRSLKQFF.